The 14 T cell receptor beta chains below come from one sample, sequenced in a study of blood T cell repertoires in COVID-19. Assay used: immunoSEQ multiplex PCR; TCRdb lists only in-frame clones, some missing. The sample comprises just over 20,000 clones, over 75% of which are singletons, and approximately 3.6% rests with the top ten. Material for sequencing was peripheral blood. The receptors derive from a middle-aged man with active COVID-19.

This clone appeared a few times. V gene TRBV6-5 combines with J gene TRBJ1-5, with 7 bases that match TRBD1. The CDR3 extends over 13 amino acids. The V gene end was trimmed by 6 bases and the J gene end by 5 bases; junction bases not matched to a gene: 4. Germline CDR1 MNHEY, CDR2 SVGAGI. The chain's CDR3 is CASRSTGDQPQHF. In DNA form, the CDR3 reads TGTGCCAGCAGGTCAACAGGGGATCAGCCCCAGCATTTT.

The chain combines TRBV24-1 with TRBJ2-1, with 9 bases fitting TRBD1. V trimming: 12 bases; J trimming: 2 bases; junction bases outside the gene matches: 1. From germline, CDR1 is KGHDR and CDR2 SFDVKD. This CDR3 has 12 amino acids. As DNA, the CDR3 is TGTGCCGGACAGGGGACCTACAATGAGCAGTTCTTC. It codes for CAGQGTYNEQFF.

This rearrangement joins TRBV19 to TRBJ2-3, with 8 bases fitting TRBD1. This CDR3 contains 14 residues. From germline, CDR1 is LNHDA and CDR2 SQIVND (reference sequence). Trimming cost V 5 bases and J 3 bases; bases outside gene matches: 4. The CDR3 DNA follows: TGTGCCAGTAGTTCTGGACAGGGAACAGATACGCAGTATTTT. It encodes CASSSGQGTDTQYF.

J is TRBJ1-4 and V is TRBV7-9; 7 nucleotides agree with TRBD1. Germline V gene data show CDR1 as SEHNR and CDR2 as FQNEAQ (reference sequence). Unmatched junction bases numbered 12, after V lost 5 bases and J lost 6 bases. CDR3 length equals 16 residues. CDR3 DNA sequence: TGTGCCAGCAGCCTATATGGACAGGAGGTAGATGAAAAACTGTTTTTT. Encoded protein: CASSLYGQEVDEKLFF.

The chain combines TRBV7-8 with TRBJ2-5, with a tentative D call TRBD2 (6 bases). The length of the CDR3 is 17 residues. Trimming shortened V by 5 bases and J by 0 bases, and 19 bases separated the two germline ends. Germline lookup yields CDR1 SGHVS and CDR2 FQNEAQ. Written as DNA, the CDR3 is TGTGCCAGCAGCCCAAAGAGGTGGGGGGAGTACCAAGAGACCCAGTACTTC. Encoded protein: CASSPKRWGEYQETQYF.

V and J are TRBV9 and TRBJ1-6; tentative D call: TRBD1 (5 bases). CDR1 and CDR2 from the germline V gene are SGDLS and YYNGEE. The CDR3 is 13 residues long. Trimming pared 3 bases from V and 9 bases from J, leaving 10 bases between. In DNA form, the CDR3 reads TGTGCCAGCAGCGCCGTCGGGGGTTCACCCCTCCACTTT. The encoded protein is CASSAVGGSPLHF.

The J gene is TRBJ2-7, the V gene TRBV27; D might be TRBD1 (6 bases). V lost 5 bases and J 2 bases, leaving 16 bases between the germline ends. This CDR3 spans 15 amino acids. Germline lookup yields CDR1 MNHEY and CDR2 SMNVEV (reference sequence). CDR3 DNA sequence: TGTGCCAGCAGTACCCTCCTACAGGGTGCCTACGAGCAGTACTTC. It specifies CASSTLLQGAYEQYF.

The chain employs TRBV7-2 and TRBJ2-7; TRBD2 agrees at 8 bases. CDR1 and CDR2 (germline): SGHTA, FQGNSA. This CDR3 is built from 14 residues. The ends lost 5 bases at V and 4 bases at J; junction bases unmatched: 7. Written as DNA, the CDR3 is TGTGCCAGCAGCGCCGGCGGGGGGTTTTACGAGCAGTACTTC. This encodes CASSAGGGFYEQYF.

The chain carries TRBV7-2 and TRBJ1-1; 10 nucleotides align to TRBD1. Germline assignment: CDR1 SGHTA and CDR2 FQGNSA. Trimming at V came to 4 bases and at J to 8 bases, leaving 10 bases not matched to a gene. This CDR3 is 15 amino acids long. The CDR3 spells CASSYDPGTGEEAFF. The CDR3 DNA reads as TGTGCCAGCAGCTACGACCCCGGGACAGGGGAGGAAGCTTTCTTT.

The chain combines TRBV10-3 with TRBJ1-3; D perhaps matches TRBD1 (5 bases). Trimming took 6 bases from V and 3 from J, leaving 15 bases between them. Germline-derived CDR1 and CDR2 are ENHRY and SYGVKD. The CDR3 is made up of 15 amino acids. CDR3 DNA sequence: TGTGCCATCAGCGCCAGGGCAGGATTTGGAAACACCATATATTTT. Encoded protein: CAISARAGFGNTIYF.

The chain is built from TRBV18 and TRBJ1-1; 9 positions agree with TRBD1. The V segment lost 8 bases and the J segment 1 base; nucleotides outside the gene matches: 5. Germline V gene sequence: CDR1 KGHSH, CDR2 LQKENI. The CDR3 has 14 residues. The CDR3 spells CASTGQGPNTEAFF. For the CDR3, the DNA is TGTGCCAGCACCGGACAGGGGCCGAACACTGAAGCTTTCTTT. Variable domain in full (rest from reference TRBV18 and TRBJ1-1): NAGVMQNPRHLVRRRGQEARLRCSPMKGHSHVYWYRQLPEEGLKFMVYLQKENIIDESGMPKERFSAEFPKEGPSILRIQQVVRGDSAAYFCASTGQGPNTEAFFGQGTRLTVV.

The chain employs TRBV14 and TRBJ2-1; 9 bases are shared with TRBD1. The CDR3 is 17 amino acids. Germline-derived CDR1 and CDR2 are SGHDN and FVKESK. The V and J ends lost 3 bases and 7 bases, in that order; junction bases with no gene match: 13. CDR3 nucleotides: TGTGCCAGCAGCCACTTCACCGGGACAGGGAGGAAAAATGAGCAGTTCTTC. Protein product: CASSHFTGTGRKNEQFF.

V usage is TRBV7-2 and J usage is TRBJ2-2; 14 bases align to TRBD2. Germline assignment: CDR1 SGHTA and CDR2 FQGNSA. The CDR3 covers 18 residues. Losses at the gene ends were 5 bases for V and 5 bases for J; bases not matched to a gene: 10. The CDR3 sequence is CASSLRLAGGAGTGELFF. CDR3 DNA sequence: TGTGCCAGCAGCCTCAGACTAGCGGGGGGGGCGGGAACCGGGGAGCTGTTTTTT.

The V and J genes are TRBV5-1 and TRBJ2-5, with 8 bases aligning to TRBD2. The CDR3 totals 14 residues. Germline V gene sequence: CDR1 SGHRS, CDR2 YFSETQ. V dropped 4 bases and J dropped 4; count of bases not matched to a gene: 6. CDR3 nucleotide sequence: TGCGCCAGCAGCCGGCGGGGGGTACCAGAGACCCAGTACTTC. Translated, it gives CASSRRGVPETQYF.